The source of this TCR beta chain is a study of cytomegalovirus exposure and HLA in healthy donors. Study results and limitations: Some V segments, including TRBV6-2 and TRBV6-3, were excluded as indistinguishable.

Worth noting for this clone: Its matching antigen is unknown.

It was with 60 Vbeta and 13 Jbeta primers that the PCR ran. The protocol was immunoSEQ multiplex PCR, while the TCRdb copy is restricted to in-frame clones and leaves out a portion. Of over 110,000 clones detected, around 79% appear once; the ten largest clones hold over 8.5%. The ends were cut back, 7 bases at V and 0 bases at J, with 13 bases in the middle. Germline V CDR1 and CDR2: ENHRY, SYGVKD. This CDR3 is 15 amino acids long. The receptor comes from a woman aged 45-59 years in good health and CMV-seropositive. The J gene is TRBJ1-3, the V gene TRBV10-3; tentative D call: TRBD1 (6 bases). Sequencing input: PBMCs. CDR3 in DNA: TGTGCCATCACCCTCAAACAGGGCTCTGGAAACACCATATATTTT. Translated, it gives CAITLKQGSGNTIYF.